This T cell receptor (beta chain) was captured by sequencing in a study of cytomegalovirus exposure and HLA in healthy donors. The study ran its PCR with 60 Vbeta and 13 Jbeta primers. Method: immunoSEQ multiplex PCR; TCRdb's copy keeps in-frame clones and lacks some. Of some 150,000 clones detected, roughly 85% appear once; the ten largest clones hold roughly 0.7%. Study observations and caveats: Cytomegalovirus status was reportedly diagnosed by the classifier with high specificity and sensitivity.

Turning to this clone: Its antigen remains unknown.

The CDR3 loop spans 16 amino acids. V was pared by 0 bases and J by 3 bases, with 12 bases between. CDR1 is LGHNA and CDR2 is YNFKEQ in the germline V gene. Sequencing was done on a sample of PBMCs. The TCR was taken from a male donor in good health and CMV-seronegative. This chain links TRBV4-2 with TRBJ2-1; perhaps TRBD1 as D (5 bases). The CDR3 sequence is CASSQDSRTSYNEQFF. The CDR3 nucleotides are TGTGCCAGCAGCCAAGATTCTAGGACAAGCTACAATGAGCAGTTCTTC.